This T cell receptor beta chain is drawn from a study of blood T cell repertoires in COVID-19 (dated by TCRdb to 2018 to 2021). Regarding the complete study: Collaborator samples came from the United States, Italy and Spain and covered acute and convalescent phases of COVID-19. The samples were drawn from two sources: the first 160 participants of the ongoing ImmuneRACE study, and some 1,300 subjects contributed by 6 global collaborators. The prospective study material was composed of cDNA or gDNA derived from T cells, B-cell-depleted T cells, or PBMCs. Subjects who had been exposed to COVID-19, were actively infected with it, or had recovered from it provided the deeply sampled blood TCRbeta repertoires that made up the dataset. Nearly every sample came with metadata listing a de-identified subject ID, COVID-19 status, age in years and sex. Where HLA class I and class II types were available, the types were taken from metadata supplied by the sample provider, not from assay-based typing. The repertoires were released in a freely available public database meant as a resource for research on the immune response to SARS-CoV-2.

Whole blood was collected in K2EDTA tubes by collaborating institutions according to the institutions' own protocols. Collaborator samples were shipped for TCRbeta analysis as frozen whole blood, isolated PBMCs, or DNA extracted from either sample type. For this clone: Its antigen remains unidentified. Base qualities are not recorded, but no much larger clone differs from it by a single base.

TCRbeta CDR3 regions were amplified from genomic DNA using the immunoSEQ Assay, a bias-controlled multiplex PCR. In the authors' own workflow: The number of nucleated cells in each sample was estimated by amplification of reference gene primers within the assay. To quantify the absolute abundance of each unique TCRbeta CDR3 rearrangement, sequence reads were collapsed and filtered. Productive Simpson clonality was computed per sample as the square root of Simpson's diversity index over productive rearrangements. In TCRdb, the immuneACCESS table is reduced to in-frame sequences with V and J assigned. These tables do not hold every clone; where another copy was compared, an unresolved V gene accounts for under half, and the others remain unexplained. D and trimming were read from the DNA, whereas the V and J calls and clone size are those reported in that table. The table for this sample lists approximately 35,000 clones; 90% to 95% of them were counted only once. Approximately 11% of the sample is taken by the ten largest.

The full study reports these points: Clinical and demographic metadata were provided uncurated, with the amount varying by source and participant.

Material for sequencing was peripheral blood. This TCR derives from a human donor in a cohort sampled during active COVID-19.

The nucleotide sequence reads TGCGCCAGCACTGAGGGTTCGGGCACCGGGGAGCTGTTTTTT. It specifies CASTEGSGTGELFF. The rearranged chain carries TRBV5-1 and TRBJ2-2; TRBD2 is a weak D gene call, 5 bases matching. V gives up 6 bases and J gives up 4 bases, and the segment between their germline ends measures 13 bases. Taken from the germline V gene, the CDR1 and CDR2 loops are SGHRS and YFSETQ. The CDR3 measures 14 amino acids from cysteine to phenylalanine. Just CDR3 DNA is preserved here, 42 bases in frame from base 1. Here the CDR3 is joined to the reference TRBV5-1 and TRBJ2-2 genes, and the full variable domain is: KAGVTQTPRYLIKTRGQQVTLSCSPISGHRSVSWYQQTPGQGLQFLFEYFSETQRNKGNFPGRFSGRQFSNSRSEMNVSTLELGDSALYLCASTEGSGTGELFFGEGSRLTVL.